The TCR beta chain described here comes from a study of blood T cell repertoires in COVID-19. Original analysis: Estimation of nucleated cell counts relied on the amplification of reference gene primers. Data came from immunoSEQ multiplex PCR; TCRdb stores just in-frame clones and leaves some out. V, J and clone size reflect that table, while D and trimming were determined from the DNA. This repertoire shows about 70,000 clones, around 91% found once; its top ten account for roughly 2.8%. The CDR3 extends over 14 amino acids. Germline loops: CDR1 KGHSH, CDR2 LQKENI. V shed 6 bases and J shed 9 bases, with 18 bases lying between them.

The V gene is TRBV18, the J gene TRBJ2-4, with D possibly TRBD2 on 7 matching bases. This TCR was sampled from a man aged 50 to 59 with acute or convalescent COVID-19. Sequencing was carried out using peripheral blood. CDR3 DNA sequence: TGTGCCAGCTCGGGAGGGTCGGGGGCTGGCATTCAGTACTTC. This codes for CASSGGSGAGIQYF. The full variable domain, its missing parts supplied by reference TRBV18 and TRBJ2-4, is NAGVMQNPRHLVRRRGQEARLRCSPMKGHSHVYWYRQLPEEGLKFMVYLQKENIIDESGMPKERFSAEFPKEGPSILRIQQVVRGDSAAYFCASSGGSGAGIQYFGAGTRLSVL.